Following are 21 T cell receptor beta chains from one sample sequenced in a study of tumor and adjacent non-tumor tissue in lung cancer. RNA was extracted from bulk tissue without any cell sorting. TCRbeta libraries were built with three rounds of nested PCR, modified from ARM-PCR. TCRdb called the multiplex PCR reads again in MiXCR, with one record for every CDR3 protein. The sample lists 69,000 or so distinct CDR3 sequences; more than 70% were seen once. Material: lung tumor tissue. Every receptor here comes from a man aged 55 to 70 with non-small cell lung cancer.

This clonotype appeared a few times. One end of the junction is discordant with germline, which a read error may explain. The gene calls are TRBV7-9 and TRBJ2-1, with D perhaps TRBD2 (6 bases). Germline assignment: CDR1 SEHNR and CDR2 FQNEAQ (reference sequence). This CDR3 region has 14 residues. DNA for the CDR3: TGTGTCAGCACCCGACTAGGTGCCTACAATGAGCAGTTCTTC. Translating gives CVSTRLGAYNEQFF.

This clonotype was counted between two and nine times. The rearrangement links TRBV5-8 to TRBJ2-3; D possibly matches TRBD1 or TRBD2 (5 bases each). Trimming removed 4 bases at V and 2 bases at J, with 14 bases between. Per germline, CDR1 SGHTS and CDR2 YDEGEE. The CDR3 spans 15 residues. The chain's CDR3 is CASSRPGTFTDTQYF. CDR3 bases: TGTGCCAGCAGCAGACCGGGGACGTTCACAGATACGCAGTATTTT.

Concerning this clonotype: At one boundary the junction diverges from the germline segment, which might be a read error. The rearrangement uses TRBV6-5 and TRBJ2-7; D may match TRBD1 or TRBD2 (5 bases each). Germline CDR1 and CDR2: MNHEY and SVGAGI. This CDR3 is built from 15 residues. CDR3 in amino acids: CVSSYGAVLVYEQYF. The CDR3 nucleotides read TGTGTCAGCAGTTACGGGGCTGTACTGGTTTATGAGCAGTACTTC.

A word on this clonotype: The germline gene is not matched at one end of the junction; a read error may be the cause. The rearrangement uses TRBV6-5 and TRBJ1-6; 8 bases align to TRBD1. The CDR3 loop spans 15 amino acids. The germline V gene encodes CDR1 MNHEY and CDR2 SVGAGI. CDR3 sequence: CVSSYGQGGNSPFHF. CDR3 sequence (DNA): TGTGTCAGCAGTTACGGACAGGGTGGTAATTCACCCTTTCACTTT.

Only one count was recorded for this clonotype. Its ends do not fully match the called genes, so a read error is possible. The CDR3 is CASRYSRRGTTEQYF. The CDR3 coding sequence is TGCGCCAGCCGTTACTCGAGGCGGGGGACGACCGAGCAGTACTTC. The chain links TRBV6-5 to TRBJ2-7, with 7 bases fitting TRBD2. Germline V CDR1 and CDR2: MNHEY, SVGAGI. This CDR3 comprises 15 residues.

The gene calls are TRBV6-1 and TRBJ2-7; TRBD2 agrees at 9 bases. Germline CDR1 is MNHNS and CDR2 is SASEGT. The length of the CDR3 is 15 residues. The CDR3 is CASSGPGLARYEQCV. DNA for the CDR3: TGTGCCAGCAGTGGACCGGGACTAGCAAGATACGAGCAGTGCGTC.

The J gene is TRBJ2-2, the V gene TRBV20-1; 7 positions agree with TRBD2. The CDR3 runs 16 residues. V lost 7 bases and J lost 9; bases outside the gene matches: 20. Germline values: CDR1 DFQATT, CDR2 SNEGSKA (reference sequence). The CDR3 DNA reads as TGCAGTGACTTGGGGGAGGGGCGGGGAGAGGGCAGGGAGCTGTTTTTT. Protein product: CSDLGEGRGEGRELFF.

This clonotype was counted once. The V and J genes are TRBV6-2 or TRBV6-3 and TRBJ1-1; the match to TRBD1 covers 10 bases. The CDR3 totals 15 residues. Per the germline V gene, CDR1 is MNHEY and CDR2 is SVGEGT. V was pared by 2 bases and J by 6 bases, with 6 bases of the junction left unmatched. This CDR3 is CASSYKGQGRAEAFF. Written as DNA, the CDR3 is TGTGCCAGCAGTTACAAGGGACAGGGGCGCGCTGAAGCTTTCTTT.

This clonotype was observed many times. V and J are TRBV5-1 and TRBJ2-1; 11 nucleotides align to TRBD2. The CDR3 runs to 16 residues. With V trimmed by 2 bases and J by 10 bases, 11 bases remained unmatched. In germline, CDR1 is SGHRS, CDR2 YFSETQ. The CDR3 DNA reads TGCGCCAGCAGCTTAGCTGCCGGGACTAGCGGAGAGGAGCAGTTCTTC. This codes for CASSLAAGTSGEEQFF.

This clonotype was counted at least ten times. This chain connects TRBV11-2 to TRBJ1-5; D not certain. The V gene lost 10 bases and the J gene lost 6 bases, with 13 bases spanning the gap. This CDR3 has 12 amino acids. Germline CDR1 and CDR2: SGHAT and FQNNGV. CDR3 amino acids: CATLHLTQPQHF. CDR3 bases: TGTGCCACCCTCCATTTGACTCAGCCCCAGCATTTT.

Regarding this clonotype: A much larger clonotype is one base distant, so this may be a read error. The chain employs TRBV5-4 and TRBJ1-4; 7 nucleotides match TRBD1. The CDR3 loop spans 14 amino acids. The germline CDR1 and CDR2 sequences are SGHNT and YYREEE (reference sequence). CDR3 loop: CVSSPQQGNEKLFF. CDR3 DNA: TGTGTCAGCAGCCCGCAACAGGGGAATGAAAAACTGTTTTTT.

Details on this clonotype: The conserved final phenylalanine or tryptophan is absent from the CDR3, which likely points to a read error. CDR3 region: CASSEARVRDPPLHY. Written as DNA, the CDR3 is TGTGCCAGCAGTGAAGCGAGGGTTAGGGATCCACCCCTCCACTAT. V and J are TRBV6-1 and TRBJ1-6; D unclear. The V gene's germline CDR1 is MNHNS and CDR2 SASEGT. Trimming removed 0 bases at V and 11 bases at J, with 14 bases between. This CDR3 region has 15 residues.

Turning to this clonotype: No conserved phenylalanine or tryptophan is present at the end of the CDR3, so a read error is the likely explanation. CDR3 DNA sequence: TGTGCGAGCAGCTATACTAGTGGCACCGGGGAACTGTTTTCT. This translates into CASSYTSGTGELFS. The rearrangement uses TRBV11-1 and TRBJ2-2, with a weak D call TRBD2 (5 bases). Looked up from germline, CDR1 is SGHAT and CDR2 is FQDESV (reference sequence). The CDR3 has 14 amino acids.

This clonotype came up once. Because it lacks the conserved phenylalanine or tryptophan at the end, this CDR3 is likely a read error. The genes are TRBV6-5 and TRBJ2-7, with D maybe TRBD2 (6 bases). Germline CDR1 and CDR2: MNHEY and SVGAGI. This CDR3 has 15 amino acids. The CDR3 reads CVSSYSRRETAVQYL. CDR3 bases: TGTGTCAGCAGTTACTCGAGACGGGAGACGGCCGTGCAGTACTTA.

On this clonotype: Germline and junction disagree at one end, which may indicate a read error. The chain carries TRBV6-1 and TRBJ1-5, with D hard to call. The germline gives CDR1 MNHNS, CDR2 SASEGT. This CDR3 comprises 13 residues. The CDR3, as DNA: TGTGCCAGCAGTGCAGAGCAGAATCAGCCCCAGAATTTT. This gives the protein CASSAEQNQPQNF.

V and J are TRBV19 and TRBJ1-5; a weak D match, TRBD1 (6 bases). Germline CDR1 is LNHDA and CDR2 is SQIVND (reference sequence). V dropped 9 bases and J dropped 5 bases, with 14 bases sitting between them. The CDR3 has 13 amino acids. The CDR3: CASQHRVHQPQHF. CDR3 DNA sequence: TGTGCCAGCCAACACAGGGTCCATCAGCCCCAGCATTTT.

On this clonotype itself: A junction end diverges from the germline sequence, so it may reflect a read error. The chain carries TRBV5-1 and TRBJ2-3; tentative D call: TRBD1 (6 bases). CDR1 is SGHRS, CDR2 YFSETQ, per germline. The CDR3 extends over 15 amino acids. Here the CDR3 DNA reads TGCGCCAGCAGCCCCGGGACACAACCCGCAGATACGCAGTATTTC. Protein: CASSPGTQPADTQYF.

Here the CDR3 reads CASSVRLSGGKLFF. For the CDR3, the DNA is TGCGCCAGCAGCGTGCGTCTTTCCGGGGGAAAGCTGTTTTTT. The chain joins TRBV5-1 to TRBJ1-4; possibly TRBD1 for D (5 bases). Trimming left V 4 bases short and J 14 bases short, with 21 bases between. This CDR3 is built from 14 residues. Germline-derived CDR1 and CDR2 are SGHRS and YFSETQ.

A note on this clonotype: Relative to the germline gene, one junction end is altered; a read error may explain this. This chain joins TRBV29-1 and TRBJ2-2, with D possibly matching TRBD2 (6 bases). Germline V gene data show CDR1 as SQVTM and CDR2 as ANQGSEA. This CDR3 is 12 amino acids long. The CDR3 region has the DNA TGCAGCGGGAGATTAAATGGCGGGGAGCGGTTTTTT. As protein: CSGRLNGGERFF.

Note on this clonotype: At one end the junction does not follow the germline gene, possibly because of a read error. The gene calls are TRBV20-1 and TRBJ1-1; D might be TRBD1 (6 bases). Germline lookup yields CDR1 DFQATT and CDR2 SNEGSKA (reference sequence). This CDR3 has 11 residues. CDR3 amino acids: CSVTGNTEVFF. The CDR3 DNA reads as TGCAGTGTTACAGGGAACACCGAAGTTTTCTTT.

Regarding this clonotype: One end of the junction does not line up with germline, which may come from a read error. The gene calls are TRBV29-1 and TRBJ1-5; TRBD1 aligns across 8 bases. The CDR3 runs to 13 residues. Germline values: CDR1 SQVTM, CDR2 ANQGSEA. This chain's CDR3 is CSVAGGRNKPQHF. The DNA for the CDR3 is TGCAGCGTTGCAGGGGGCAGGAATAAGCCTCAGCATTTT.